These 23 T cell receptor beta chains originate from one sample sequenced in a study of Ad26.COV2.S vaccination and SARS-CoV-2 variants. The protocol was immunoSEQ multiplex PCR, while the TCRdb copy is restricted to in-frame clones and leaves out a portion. The sample yields roughly 700,000 clones, about 89% seen once. Treatment specified: about 20 received Ad26.COV2.S at low or high dose, single or two shots; roughly five received placebo; per-sample allocation not given. Samples were taken on day 63 after the first vaccine or placebo injection. The sample was peripheral blood, taken in a trial of Ad26.COV2.S vaccine versus placebo. These TCRs come from a person aged 18-60 years who received the Ad26.COV2.S COVID-19 vaccine or a placebo.

CDR3 protein: CASSPPSVDTQYF. CDR3 DNA: TGTGCCAGCTCACCGCCTAGCGTAGATACGCAGTATTTT. V is TRBV18 and J is TRBJ2-3; perhaps TRBD2 as D (6 bases). This CDR3 has 13 residues. Germline CDR1 and CDR2: KGHSH and LQKENI. V lost 3 bases and J lost 5, with 9 bases in between.

This chain connects TRBV6-5 to TRBJ1-2; the D gene is possibly TRBD1 (6 bases). Looked up from germline, CDR1 is MNHEY and CDR2 is SVGAGI. The CDR3 is 16 residues long. V was cut by 4 bases and J by 4 bases, with 19 bases left in between. CDR3 in amino acids: CASSLEQGGGSYGYTF. CDR3 DNA: TGTGCCAGCAGTTTAGAACAGGGAGGAGGGTCCTATGGCTACACCTTC.

DNA for the CDR3: TGTGCCAGCAGCTATGACTTCAATCAGCCCCAGCATTTT. Translated, it gives CASSYDFNQPQHF. The chain employs TRBV3-1 (or the pseudogene TRBV3-2) and TRBJ1-5; D remains ambiguous. The V gene lost 5 bases and the J gene lost 3 bases, with 8 bases spanning the gap. Germline CDR1 is LGHDT and CDR2 is YNNKEL (reference sequence). The CDR3 is 13 residues long.

V is TRBV4-2 and J is TRBJ1-2, with D perhaps matching TRBD1 (6 bases). CDR1 and CDR2 (germline): LGHNA, YNFKEQ. The germline V and J ends were trimmed by 4 bases and 8 bases, with 20 bases remaining between them. The CDR3 is made up of 15 amino acids. CDR3 residues: CASSPPGTLVRGYTF. In DNA form, the CDR3 reads TGTGCCAGCAGCCCCCCCGGGACATTGGTGCGGGGCTACACCTTC.

The rearrangement uses TRBV2 and TRBJ1-3, with D tentatively TRBD1 (5 bases). V was cut by 5 bases and J by 0 bases, with 14 bases left in between. CDR1 and CDR2 from the germline V gene are SNHLY and FYNNEI. The CDR3 is made up of 16 amino acids. CDR3 in amino acids: CASSSYGQASGNTIYF. The CDR3 DNA reads as TGTGCCAGCAGTAGTTATGGACAAGCCTCTGGAAACACCATATATTTT.

CDR3 bases: TGTGCCAGCAGCGTAGAGGCGGGGGGGCCCACCGGGGAGCTGTTTTTT. This codes for CASSVEAGGPTGELFF. The genes are TRBV9 and TRBJ2-2; 9 bases are shared with TRBD2. There are 16 residues in the CDR3. J gave up 4 bases and V 0 bases, and 4 bases lay outside the gene matches. Germline V lookup: CDR1 SGDLS, CDR2 YYNGEE.

The chain uses TRBV5-1 and TRBJ2-7; 7 nucleotides agree with TRBD1. The CDR3 is made up of 12 amino acids. Trimming at V came to 2 bases and at J to 7 bases, leaving 3 bases not matched to a gene. In germline, CDR1 is SGHRS, CDR2 YFSETQ. CDR3 loop: CASSLQGWEQYF. CDR3 coding DNA: TGCGCCAGCAGCTTACAGGGGTGGGAGCAGTACTTC.

The rearrangement joins TRBV6-2 or TRBV6-3 to TRBJ1-5, with D unresolved. Germline V CDR1 and CDR2: MNHEY, SVGEGT. This CDR3 has 18 amino acids. V gave up 0 bases and J gave up 1 base, with 16 bases separating them. The CDR3 region has the DNA TGTGCCAGCAGTTACTCGATCATGCGGGCGGGGAGCAATCAGCCCCAGCATTTT. It codes for CASSYSIMRAGSNQPQHF.

This clone showed up just a few times. This chain uses TRBV11-3 with TRBJ2-2; the D gene is possibly TRBD2 (5 bases). V lost 5 bases and J lost 4, with 11 bases in between. The CDR3 totals 14 residues. Per germline, CDR1 SGHNT and CDR2 YENEEA. CDR3 amino acids: CASSRGWGTGELFF. The CDR3 DNA sequence: TGTGCCAGCAGCCGAGGGTGGGGCACCGGGGAGCTGTTTTTT. The full variable domain, its missing parts supplied by reference TRBV11-3 and TRBJ2-2, is EAGVVQSPRYKIIEKKQPVAFWCNPISGHNTLYWYLQNLGQGPELLIRYENEEAVDDSQLPKDRFSAERLKGVDSTLKIQPAELGDSAVYLCASSRGWGTGELFFGEGSRLTVL.

The chain carries TRBV11-3 and TRBJ2-3; a weak D match, TRBD2 (5 bases). Deletions cut 1 base from V and 2 bases from J, with 13 bases between. Germline V lookup: CDR1 SGHNT, CDR2 YENEEA. The CDR3 consists of 16 residues. The CDR3 is CASSLGAGVYTDTQYF. CDR3 in DNA: TGTGCCAGCAGCTTAGGGGCCGGGGTCTACACAGATACGCAGTATTTT. Supplemented by reference TRBV11-3 and TRBJ2-3, the full variable domain reads EAGVVQSPRYKIIEKKQPVAFWCNPISGHNTLYWYLQNLGQGPELLIRYENEEAVDDSQLPKDRFSAERLKGVDSTLKIQPAELGDSAVYLCASSLGAGVYTDTQYFGPGTRLTVL.

V gene TRBV5-4 combines with J gene TRBJ2-1; 8 nucleotides match TRBD2. CDR1 and CDR2 (germline): SGHNT, YYREEE (reference sequence). The CDR3 loop spans 15 amino acids. The V gene end was trimmed by 5 bases and the J gene end by 3 bases; junction bases not matched to a gene: 7. The DNA of the CDR3 is TGTGCCAGCAGGCAAGCGGGAGCTGGCTACAATGAGCAGTTCTTC. This translates into CASRQAGAGYNEQFF.

The gene calls are TRBV18 and TRBJ2-5; D perhaps matches TRBD1 (6 bases). Deletions cut 4 bases from V and 1 base from J, with 13 bases between. The CDR3 is 15 residues long. Per germline, CDR1 KGHSH and CDR2 LQKENI. CDR3 bases: TGTGCCAGCTCACGGAACAGGGCCTTCCAAGAGACCCAGTACTTC. Protein product: CASSRNRAFQETQYF.

The gene calls are TRBV7-8 and TRBJ1-2, with a tentative D call TRBD1 (5 bases). The germline gives CDR1 SGHVS, CDR2 FQNEAQ. The CDR3 has 13 residues. Trimming cost V 1 base and J 7 bases, with 10 bases left between them. The CDR3 DNA sequence: TGTGCCAGCAGCTTAGAGGGGTCCCTTGGCTACACCTTC. Translated, it gives CASSLEGSLGYTF.

This clone was picked up a small number of times. J is TRBJ1-1 and V is TRBV6-1; no definite D call. There are 14 residues in the CDR3. With 0 bases removed from V and 0 bases from J, the gap between germline ends came to 5 bases. Germline CDR1 is MNHNS and CDR2 is SASEGT. CDR3 loop: CASSEAIMNTEAFF. CDR3 bases: TGTGCCAGCAGTGAAGCAATAATGAACACTGAAGCTTTCTTT.

The V and J genes are TRBV6-5 and TRBJ1-2, with 10 bases fitting TRBD1. The V gene's germline CDR1 is MNHEY and CDR2 SVGAGI. Trimming removed 2 bases from V and 1 base from J; junction bases left unmatched: 1. This CDR3 is 15 amino acids long. In nucleotides, the CDR3 is TGTGCCAGCAGTTACCGGGACAGGGGTAACTATGGCTACACCTTC. It specifies CASSYRDRGNYGYTF.

CDR3: CASSAPRLPLHF. In DNA, the CDR3 is TGTGCCAGCAGTGCCCCCCGGCTACCCCTCCACTTT. The chain links TRBV6-6 to TRBJ1-6; D not certain. The CDR3 loop spans 12 amino acids. CDR1 and CDR2 from the germline V gene are MNHNY and SVGAGI (reference sequence). Trimming removed 5 bases at V and 12 bases at J, with 11 bases between.

This chain uses TRBV2 with TRBJ2-1; D may be TRBD1 or TRBD2 (6 bases each). Germline loops: CDR1 SNHLY, CDR2 FYNNEI. The CDR3 has 13 amino acids. V lost 8 bases to trimming and J lost 7 bases, with 15 bases between them. The CDR3 sequence is CASPTGAKNEQFF. The CDR3 DNA reads TGTGCCAGCCCTACGGGGGCGAAGAATGAGCAGTTCTTC.

This clone has more than one count but fewer than ten. This sequence joins TRBV27 and TRBJ1-2; 7 positions agree with TRBD1. J was trimmed by 5 bases and V by 5 bases; bases with no gene match: 8. Germline CDR1 MNHEY, CDR2 SMNVEV (reference sequence). The CDR3 is made up of 14 amino acids. The CDR3 loop is CASSIDRDLYGYTF. The CDR3 bases are TGTGCCAGCAGTATCGACAGGGACCTATATGGCTACACCTTC.

V is TRBV4-1 and J is TRBJ1-4; 7 bases fit TRBD1. With 1 base clipped from V and 5 bases from J, the junction kept 7 bases outside the gene matches. This CDR3 has 16 amino acids. Germline loops: CDR1 MGHRA, CDR2 YSYEKL. The DNA of the CDR3 is TGCGCCAGCAGCCAAGCGGAAGACAGGGTGAATGAAAAACTGTTTTTT. This encodes CASSQAEDRVNEKLFF.

The chain couples TRBV5-6 to TRBJ1-2, with D uncertain. V was clipped by 2 bases and J by 8 bases, with 13 bases between them. The CDR3 spans 13 residues. Germline lookup yields CDR1 SGHDT and CDR2 YYEEEE. The CDR3 DNA follows: TGTGCCAGCAGCTTTGTTACCCCGGGGGGCTACACCTTC. It yields the protein CASSFVTPGGYTF.

The sample holds one count of this clone. The chain uses TRBV5-6 and TRBJ1-5; no definite D call. V was cut by 4 bases and J by 3 bases, with 11 bases left in between. Germline V gene data show CDR1 as SGHDT and CDR2 as YYEEEE. This CDR3 comprises 14 residues. CDR3 coding DNA: TGTGCCAGCAGCCACGGACTGACCAATCAGCCCCAGCATTTT. It encodes CASSHGLTNQPQHF. The full variable domain, rest sourced from reference TRBV5-6 and TRBJ1-5, is DAGVTQSPTHLIKTRGQQVTLRCSPKSGHDTVSWYQQALGQGPQFIFQYYEEEERQRGNFPDRFSGHQFPNYSSELNVNALLLGDSALYLCASSHGLTNQPQHFGDGTRLSIL.

The rearrangement uses TRBV29-1 and TRBJ2-5; unclear D gene. Trimming shortened V by 1 base and J by 4 bases, and 4 bases separated the two germline ends. The CDR3 spans 11 residues. Germline lookup yields CDR1 SQVTM and CDR2 ANQGSEA. The CDR3 region has the DNA TGCAGCGTTGAAGTCTCAGAGACCCAGTACTTC. It codes for CSVEVSETQYF.

This clone has only one observation. The genes are TRBV6-6 and TRBJ1-5; D unresolved. Germline CDR1 reads MNHNY; CDR2 reads SVGAGI (reference sequence). The CDR3 spans 15 residues. The V gene lost 7 bases and the J gene lost 1 base, with 14 bases spanning the gap. CDR3 sequence reads: CASTSTASSNQPQHF. In DNA, the CDR3 is TGTGCCAGCACCTCGACGGCTTCAAGCAATCAGCCCCAGCATTTT.